This T cell receptor beta chain was obtained from a study of cytomegalovirus exposure and HLA in healthy donors. This CDR3 is built from 16 residues. V lost 1 base to trimming and J lost 1 base, with 14 bases between them. Germline V lookup: CDR1 SGHNT, CDR2 YYREEE (reference sequence). This table comes from immunoSEQ multiplex PCR, and its TCRdb copy is limited to in-frame clones, with some not included. This sample has about 220,000 clones; under 95% occur once, and the top ten carry 1% to 1.2%. The chain is built from TRBV5-4 and TRBJ2-5, with D tentatively TRBD1 (6 bases). The sequenced sample consisted of PBMCs. This clonotype was obtained from a young woman in good health and CMV-seronegative. The CDR3 DNA sequence: TGTGCCAGCAGCTTGCAGGGGATAGGAACCCAAGAGACCCAGTACTTC. Translation gives CASSLQGIGTQETQYF. The whole variable domain, filled in from reference TRBV5-4 and TRBJ2-5, reads ETGVTQSPTHLIKTRGQQVTLRCSSQSGHNTVSWYQQALGQGPQFIFQYYREEENGRGNFPPRFSGLQFPNYSSELNVNALELDDSALYLCASSLQGIGTQETQYFGPGTRLLVL.